These 7 T cell receptor beta chains were sequenced from one sample in a study of regulatory T cells in long-lasting Graves disease. The time point was: newly diagnosed GD, antithyroid drugs for less than 3 months. From RNA extracted from PBMCs, the TCR library was made. iRepertoire HTBI primers and Arm-PCR of CDR3 regions built TCR beta libraries. TCRdb reprocessed the multiplex PCR reads with MiXCR, giving one entry per CDR3 protein. The sample consists of 400,000 to 500,000 distinct CDR3 sequences, 13% to 15% of them appearing once. The sample was also linked to a second study, of T cells in Graves' hyperthyroidism and ophthalmopathy.

The material sequenced was peripheral blood mononuclear cells (PBMCs), taken at new diagnosis, from a patient treated with antithyroid drugs. The receptors come from a woman aged 45-59 years with Graves disease.

The chain joins TRBV10-2 to TRBJ2-3; D remains ambiguous. The V end was cut by 0 bases, the J end by 3 bases, with 13 bases between. Germline V gene lookup returns CDR1 WSHSY and CDR2 SAAADI. This CDR3 contains 16 residues. CDR3 protein: CASSESRSLLTDTQYF. The DNA of the CDR3 is TGCGCCAGCAGTGAGTCTCGGTCACTTCTAACAGATACGCAGTATTTT.

This clonotype was detected many times. The chain carries TRBV29-1 and TRBJ2-3; D perhaps matches TRBD2 (6 bases). The V end lost 7 bases, the J end lost 5 bases, and 19 bases lay between the germline ends. This CDR3 has 14 residues. Germline CDR1 reads SQVTM; CDR2 reads ANQGSEA. CDR3 in amino acids: CSAERSGRVDTQYF. DNA of the CDR3: TGCAGCGCTGAGCGTAGCGGACGTGTAGATACGCAGTATTTT.

This clonotype has a count of ten or more. The chain carries TRBV6-5 and TRBJ1-5; unclear D gene. Germline values: CDR1 MNHEY, CDR2 SVGAGI. Trimming took 0 bases from V and 5 from J, leaving 5 bases between them. There are 13 residues in the CDR3. This CDR3 reads CASSYSRHQPQHF. The CDR3 coding sequence is TGTGCCAGCAGTTACTCTAGGCATCAGCCCCAGCATTTT.

This clonotype was counted a few times. The genes are TRBV5-1 and TRBJ1-2; 7 bases align to TRBD1. With V trimmed by 0 bases and J by 3 bases, 2 bases remained unmatched. This CDR3 has 14 residues. Looked up from germline, CDR1 is SGHRS and CDR2 is YFSETQ. Here the CDR3 reads CASSLDRGDYGYTF. CDR3 bases: TGCGCCAGCAGCTTGGACAGGGGCGACTATGGCTACACCTTC.

This clonotype was found many times. V is TRBV12-3 or TRBV12-4 and J is TRBJ2-2; the D is unclear. Trimming removed 5 bases from V and 4 bases from J, with 8 bases in between. There are 13 residues in the CDR3. This CDR3 reads CASSLYSTGELFF. The CDR3 DNA reads TGTGCCAGCAGTCTCTATAGCACCGGGGAGCTGTTTTTT.

The chain is built from TRBV3-1 and TRBJ1-5; 10 bases line up with TRBD1. The CDR3 totals 17 residues. J lost 7 bases, V lost 0 bases, and 9 bases had no gene match. Germline CDR1 LGHDT, CDR2 YNNKEL (reference sequence). Here the CDR3 DNA reads TGTGCCAGCAGCCAAGACCGGGGACAGGGGTTAGGGCAGCCCCAGCATTTT. Translating it yields CASSQDRGQGLGQPQHF.

The table lists this clonotype with a few counts. The J gene is TRBJ1-2, the V gene TRBV9; D ambiguous. CDR1 is SGDLS and CDR2 is YYNGEE in the germline V gene. V lost 3 bases and J 4 bases, leaving 10 bases between the germline ends. The CDR3 runs 13 residues. This chain's CDR3 is CASSADRPYGYTF. CDR3 bases: TGTGCCAGCAGCGCGGATCGACCCTATGGCTACACCTTC.